Listed here are 6 T cell receptor beta chains from one sample, sequenced in a study of blood T cell repertoires in COVID-19. Libraries were prepared by immunoSEQ multiplex PCR; TCRdb keeps only in-frame clonotypes and omits some of them. The sample yields over 70,000 clones, around 80% seen once. Material for sequencing was peripheral blood. The receptors come from an older man with acute or convalescent COVID-19.

This chain joins TRBV29-1 and TRBJ2-1, with D perhaps matching TRBD2 (6 bases). V was trimmed by 8 bases and J by 0 bases, leaving 20 bases between them. The CDR3 consists of 16 residues. Germline-derived CDR1 and CDR2 are SQVTM and ANQGSEA. The CDR3 region has the DNA TGCAGCTCCCGCGGGGAGCGGCCGAGCTCCTACAATGAGCAGTTCTTC. This sequence encodes CSSRGERPSSYNEQFF.

This sequence joins TRBV7-9 and TRBJ2-7, with 12 bases lining up with TRBD1. With 4 bases clipped from V and 2 bases from J, the junction kept 15 bases outside the gene matches. Looked up from germline, CDR1 is SEHNR and CDR2 is FQNEAQ (reference sequence). This CDR3 is built from 19 residues. The CDR3, as DNA: TGTGCCAGCAGCTCTACCACCGGGACAGGGGGCTTATTGACCTACGAGCAGTACTTC. Encoded protein: CASSSTTGTGGLLTYEQYF.

The rearrangement links TRBV7-8 to TRBJ2-7, with TRBD1 matching 9 bases. This CDR3 spans 16 amino acids. CDR1 is SGHVS and CDR2 is FQNEAQ in the germline V gene. V shed 5 bases, J shed 0 bases, and the junction held 8 bases outside the gene matches. The CDR3 sequence: CASSPRTGETSYEQYV. The DNA for the CDR3 is TGTGCCAGCAGCCCCCGGACAGGGGAAACCTCCTACGAGCAGTACGTC.

This clone was counted ten times or more. The chain links TRBV2 to TRBJ2-5, with 7 bases lining up with TRBD2. Per germline, CDR1 SNHLY and CDR2 FYNNEI. CDR3 length: 14 residues. J was trimmed by 2 bases and V by 6 bases; bases with no gene match: 6. As DNA, the CDR3 is TGTGCCAGCAGGGGAACCGGGGGGCAAGAGACCCAGTACTTC. Encoded protein: CASRGTGGQETQYF.

J is TRBJ2-7 and V is TRBV6-2 or TRBV6-3; the D is unclear. Between the trimmed V and J ends, which lost 5 bases and 0 bases, there was a span of 5 bases. Per the germline V gene, CDR1 is MNHEY and CDR2 is SVGEGT. This CDR3 is built from 12 residues. CDR3 nucleotide sequence: TGTGCCAGCAGTCCCAACTCCTACGAGCAGTACGTC. This codes for CASSPNSYEQYV.

This chain links TRBV2 with TRBJ2-5; D remains ambiguous. Germline V lookup: CDR1 SNHLY, CDR2 FYNNEI. Trimming removed 7 bases at V and 2 bases at J, with 17 bases between. CDR3 length: 15 residues. CDR3 nucleotide sequence: TGTGCCAGCAAATATCGTTGGCAGGCTCAAGAGACCCAGTACTTC. It is translated as CASKYRWQAQETQYF.